Each of the 29 T cell receptor beta chains below was sequenced from the same sample in a study of CD8 T cells in Susac syndrome. Reverse transcription of about 0.45 to 1 ug RNA was performed with random hexamers. TCRdb re-derived calls from the immunoSEQ multiplex PCR reads in MiXCR, one entry per CDR3 protein. In the table there are around 200,000 distinct CDR3 sequences, 90% to 96% of which are singletons. The sample was CD4+ T cells from PBMCs. These receptors were taken from a human donor with multiple sclerosis.

The genes are TRBV7-2 and TRBJ2-2, with 8 bases matching TRBD2. Germline CDR1 is SGHTA and CDR2 is FQGNSA. V dropped 4 bases and J dropped 5; count of bases not matched to a gene: 15. The CDR3 sequence is 18 residues long. CDR3 sequence reads: CASSSSLLGGGITGELFF. CDR3 DNA sequence: TGTGCCAGCAGCTCAAGCCTGTTGGGCGGGGGGATTACCGGGGAGCTGTTTTTT.

The chain carries TRBV5-6 and TRBJ1-2; no clear D. In germline, CDR1 is SGHDT, CDR2 YYEEEE. V dropped 2 bases and J dropped 7 bases, with 21 bases sitting between them. This CDR3 contains 16 residues. The CDR3 DNA reads TGTGCCAGCAGCTTAGTCGTGAACACCGACGATTCTGGCTACACCTTC. Protein sequence: CASSLVVNTDDSGYTF.

V gene TRBV3-1 combines with J gene TRBJ2-5, with 7 nucleotides matching TRBD1. In germline, CDR1 is LGHDT, CDR2 YNNKEL (reference sequence). This CDR3 is 15 amino acids long. With V trimmed by 2 bases and J by 2 bases, 5 bases remained unmatched. The CDR3 region has the DNA TGTGCCAGCAGCCAACTAGACAGGGCGCAAGAGACCCAGTACTTC. Protein sequence: CASSQLDRAQETQYF.

This chain joins TRBV5-1 and TRBJ2-3, with D perhaps matching TRBD1 (5 bases). Germline V gene lookup returns CDR1 SGHRS and CDR2 YFSETQ. Trimming left V 0 bases short and J 4 bases short, with 12 bases between. The CDR3 loop spans 15 amino acids. CDR3 in DNA: TGCGCCAGCAGCTTGGCCAGGGCCGCATCAGATACGCAGTATTTT. This encodes CASSLARAASDTQYF.

This clonotype has only one observation. The CDR3, as DNA: TGTGCCGGGACAGCCGCTAGCACAGATACGCAGTATTTT. Amino acid sequence: CAGTAASTDTQYF. The genes are TRBV18 and TRBJ2-3; 7 bases map to TRBD1. The CDR3 is made up of 13 amino acids. Germline V CDR1 and CDR2: KGHSH, LQKENI. V shed 11 bases and J 0 bases; nucleotides not matched to a gene: 5. The variable domain in full, with the rest retrieved from reference TRBV18 and TRBJ2-3, is NAGVMQNPRHLVRRRGQEARLRCSPMKGHSHVYWYRQLPEEGLKFMVYLQKENIIDESGMPKERFSAEFPKEGPSILRIQQVVRGDSAAYFCAGTAASTDTQYFGPGTRLTVL.

This chain joins TRBV9 and TRBJ1-4; TRBD1 matches at 7 bases. CDR1 is SGDLS and CDR2 is YYNGEE in the germline V gene. The CDR3 runs to 15 residues. The junction had 9 bases not matched to a gene; V was cut back by 4 bases and J by 6 bases. Here the CDR3 DNA reads TGTGCCAGCAGCCCCCGACAGGGACCGGATGAAAAACTGTTTTTT. Its protein product is CASSPRQGPDEKLFF.

V usage is TRBV7-9 and J usage is TRBJ1-5, with a tentative D call TRBD1 (6 bases). CDR3 length: 15 residues. Trimming removed 1 base at V and 3 bases at J, with 10 bases between. Germline V gene data show CDR1 as SEHNR and CDR2 as FQNEAQ (reference sequence). The CDR3 loop reads CASSLGGLTNQPQHF. DNA of the CDR3: TGTGCCAGCAGCTTAGGGGGGCTTACCAATCAGCCCCAGCATTTT.

The V gene is TRBV29-1, the J gene TRBJ2-1; no clear D gene. This CDR3 region has 17 residues. Germline values: CDR1 SQVTM, CDR2 ANQGSEA. V was clipped by 0 bases and J by 8 bases, with 23 bases between them. CDR3: CSVEEVAPDFLSDEQFF. CDR3 bases: TGCAGCGTTGAAGAAGTGGCCCCGGATTTCTTATCGGATGAGCAGTTCTTC.

About this clonotype itself: Relative to the germline gene, one junction end is altered; a read error may explain this. The V and J genes are TRBV20-1 and TRBJ2-7; 15 nucleotides agree with TRBD2. The CDR3 covers 12 residues. Germline CDR1 DFQATT, CDR2 SNEGSKA (reference sequence). The CDR3 nucleotides are TGCAGTGCACCGGGACTAGCGGGGGGTTTGAACTTC. It specifies CSAPGLAGGLNF.

The J gene is TRBJ1-2, the V gene TRBV30; D perhaps matches TRBD1 (6 bases). Germline V gene data show CDR1 as GTSNPN and CDR2 as SVGIG (reference sequence). The CDR3 runs to 15 residues. V shed 0 bases and J shed 7 bases, with 18 bases lying between them. The CDR3 reads CAWSVQGRVYSGYTF. For the CDR3, the DNA is TGTGCCTGGAGTGTACAGGGCCGCGTATACTCTGGCTACACCTTC.

This chain joins TRBV9 and TRBJ2-1; 11 bases match TRBD2. Trimming at V came to 0 bases and at J to 1 base, leaving 3 bases not matched to a gene. This CDR3 has 17 residues. Looked up from germline, CDR1 is SGDLS and CDR2 is YYNGEE. The CDR3: CASSVAVAGGSYNEQFF. The CDR3 coding sequence is TGTGCCAGCAGCGTAGCTGTAGCGGGGGGGTCCTACAATGAGCAGTTCTTC.

The chain is built from TRBV19 and TRBJ1-6, with D maybe TRBD1 (5 bases). Trimming took 5 bases from V and 14 from J, leaving 16 bases between them. Germline CDR1 LNHDA, CDR2 SQIVND (reference sequence). The CDR3 is 13 amino acids. The CDR3 spells CASSQTRGIALHF. CDR3 sequence (DNA): TGTGCCAGTAGTCAGACGAGGGGCATAGCCCTCCACTTT.

The rearrangement uses TRBV29-1 and TRBJ1-2; the D is unclear. Trimming took off 0 bases at V and 0 bases at J, with 8 bases between the two ends. CDR3 size: 14 residues. CDR1 and CDR2 (germline): SQVTM, ANQGSEA. The CDR3 DNA sequence: TGCAGCGTTGAAGAGTTACCTCCTAACTATGGCTACACCTTC. Its translation: CSVEELPPNYGYTF.

Only a few counts were recorded for this clonotype. The chain links TRBV25-1 to TRBJ1-4; a possible D gene is TRBD1 (5 bases). This CDR3 has 13 residues. The germline V and J ends were trimmed by 5 bases and 2 bases, with 6 bases remaining between them. Germline CDR1 is MGHDK and CDR2 is SYGVNS. DNA for the CDR3: TGTGCCAGCAGTAGGGACACTAATGAAAAACTGTTTTTT. Its protein product is CASSRDTNEKLFF.

This sequence joins TRBV9 and TRBJ1-2; 8 bases are shared with TRBD1. This CDR3 has 15 amino acids. Germline V gene data show CDR1 as SGDLS and CDR2 as YYNGEE. Germline trimming cut 3 bases from V and 4 bases from J; bases unmatched to any gene: 8. The CDR3 sequence: CASSADRGPPYGYTF. The DNA of the CDR3 is TGTGCCAGCAGCGCCGACAGGGGTCCTCCCTATGGCTACACCTTC.

The chain joins TRBV20-1 to TRBJ1-4; D call uncertain. The CDR3 totals 12 residues. Between the trimmed V and J ends, which lost 4 bases and 5 bases, there was a span of 8 bases. The germline V gene encodes CDR1 DFQATT and CDR2 SNEGSKA (reference sequence). CDR3 residues: CSAMAGNEKLFF. In DNA, the CDR3 is TGCAGTGCTATGGCGGGGAATGAAAAACTGTTTTTT.

The sample holds one count of this clonotype. V is TRBV29-1 and J is TRBJ1-2; no clear D gene. The CDR3 is 12 amino acids. V lost 4 bases to trimming and J lost 5 bases, with 11 bases between them. Germline-derived CDR1 and CDR2 are SQVTM and ANQGSEA. Here the CDR3 reads CSVGSSIYGYTF. The DNA for the CDR3 is TGCAGCGTTGGGTCTTCGATTTATGGCTACACCTTC. The whole variable domain, remainder taken from reference TRBV29-1 and TRBJ1-2, is SAVISQKPSRDICQRGTSLTIQCQVDSQVTMMFWYRQQPGQSLTLIATANQGSEATYESGFVIDKFPISRPNLTFSTLTVSNMSPEDSSIYLCSVGSSIYGYTFGSGTRLTVV.

The chain carries TRBV4-1 and TRBJ2-4; the match to TRBD1 covers 10 bases. V lost 5 bases and J lost 3; bases outside the gene matches: 10. Germline V CDR1 and CDR2: MGHRA, YSYEKL. The length of the CDR3 is 17 residues. The CDR3: CASSGRPGTGDKNIQYF. CDR3 nucleotide sequence: TGCGCCAGCAGCGGACGACCCGGGACAGGGGACAAAAACATTCAGTACTTC.

The gene calls are TRBV6-5 and TRBJ1-5, with 7 bases fitting TRBD1. After removal of 6 bases from V and 7 bases from J, the junction contained 9 bases not matched to a gene. The germline V gene encodes CDR1 MNHEY and CDR2 SVGAGI. CDR3 length equals 14 residues. The CDR3 protein is CASSPTGILQPQHF. The DNA of the CDR3 is TGTGCCAGCAGCCCGACAGGGATTTTGCAGCCCCAGCATTTT.

The CDR3 nucleotides read TGTGCCAGCAGTTGGGTACAGGGGAATGAGCAGTTCTTC. The encoded protein is CASSWVQGNEQFF. The chain has TRBV6-6 and TRBJ2-1; 7 bases map to TRBD1. The CDR3 consists of 13 residues. CDR1 and CDR2 from the germline V gene are MNHNY and SVGAGI (reference sequence). V was pared by 4 bases and J by 7 bases, with 4 bases of the junction left unmatched.

On this clonotype: The junction departs from germline at one end; a sequencing error may be responsible. J is TRBJ2-1 and V is TRBV14; D unresolved. The germline gives CDR1 SGHDN, CDR2 FVKESK. The CDR3 has 13 amino acids. The CDR3 is CASSQDEYNEQFF. The CDR3 DNA sequence: TGTGCAAGCAGCCAAGATGAGTACAATGAGCAGTTCTTC.

This clonotype has a handful of counts. The chain is built from TRBV3-1 and TRBJ1-3; unclear D gene. Germline-derived CDR1 and CDR2 are LGHDT and YNNKEL (reference sequence). V was trimmed by 1 base and J by 0 bases, leaving 4 bases between them. This CDR3 is 14 amino acids long. CDR3 sequence reads: CASSQGNSGNTIYF. The DNA for the CDR3 is TGTGCCAGCAGCCAAGGCAACTCTGGAAACACCATATATTTT.

V and J are TRBV20-1 and TRBJ2-7; weak D call: TRBD2 (6 bases). V gave up 3 bases and J gave up 0 bases, with 12 bases separating them. The CDR3 is 14 amino acids. Germline V gives CDR1 DFQATT, CDR2 SNEGSKA (reference sequence). The CDR3 region is CSARGRLDSYEQYF. CDR3 nucleotides: TGCAGTGCTAGGGGGAGACTAGACTCCTACGAGCAGTACTTC.

J is TRBJ1-5 and V is TRBV3-1, with D hard to call. CDR3 length: 14 residues. From germline, CDR1 is LGHDT and CDR2 YNNKEL (reference sequence). The V end was cut by 3 bases, the J end by 0 bases, with 6 bases between. CDR3 protein: CASSQSDSNQPQHF. As DNA, the CDR3 is TGTGCCAGCAGCCAGTCTGATAGCAATCAGCCCCAGCATTTT.

This chain links TRBV30 with TRBJ2-3; 7 bases fit TRBD2. The CDR3 covers 13 residues. The V and J ends lost 3 bases and 4 bases, in that order; junction bases with no gene match: 4. Germline lookup yields CDR1 GTSNPN and CDR2 SVGIG (reference sequence). The CDR3, as DNA: TGTGCCTGGAGCTTTACTAGCGCAGATACGCAGTATTTT. Translating gives CAWSFTSADTQYF.

This rearrangement joins TRBV15 to TRBJ2-1, with TRBD2 identical over 9 bases. The CDR3 contains 15 residues. Germline V gene lookup returns CDR1 LNHNV and CDR2 YYDKDF (reference sequence). V lost 2 bases and J lost 7; bases outside the gene matches: 6. CDR3 nucleotides: TGTGCCACCAGCAGACATGCGGGGGGGTGGAATGAGCAGTTCTTC. As protein: CATSRHAGGWNEQFF.

J is TRBJ2-7 and V is TRBV28; TRBD1 might be the D (6 bases). Trimming removed 8 bases at V and 6 bases at J, with 14 bases between. This CDR3 region has 12 residues. CDR1 is MDHEN, CDR2 SYDVKM, per germline. CDR3 loop: CASRAGAGEQYF. The CDR3 coding sequence is TGTGCCAGCCGGGCAGGGGCAGGCGAGCAGTACTTC.

V usage is TRBV3-1 and J usage is TRBJ2-2; 9 bases fit TRBD1. V was clipped by 1 base and J by 3 bases; unmatched bases: 3. Germline loops: CDR1 LGHDT, CDR2 YNNKEL (reference sequence). CDR3 length: 16 residues. The CDR3 DNA sequence: TGTGCCAGCAGCCAAGGACAGGGGGTCGACACCGGGGAGCTGTTTTTT. Translation gives CASSQGQGVDTGELFF.

The rearrangement joins TRBV20-1 to TRBJ2-7; D is ambiguous. The germline V gene has CDR1 DFQATT and CDR2 SNEGSKA (reference sequence). CDR3 length: 12 amino acids. The ends were cut back, 6 bases at V and 2 bases at J, with 11 bases in the middle. CDR3 DNA: TGCAGTGCAACCATCGATACCTACGAGCAGTACTTC. Its translation is CSATIDTYEQYF.